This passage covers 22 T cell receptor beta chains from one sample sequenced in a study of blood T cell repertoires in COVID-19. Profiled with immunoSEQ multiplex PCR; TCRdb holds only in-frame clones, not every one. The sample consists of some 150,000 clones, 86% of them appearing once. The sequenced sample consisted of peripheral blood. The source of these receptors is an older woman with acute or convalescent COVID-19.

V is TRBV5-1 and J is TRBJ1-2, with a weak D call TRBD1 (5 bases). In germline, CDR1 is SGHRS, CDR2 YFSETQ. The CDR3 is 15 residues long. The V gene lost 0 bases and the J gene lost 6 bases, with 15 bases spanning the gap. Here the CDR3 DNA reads TGCGCCAGCAGCTTGGCCGTCCAGGGCAACGATGGCTACACCTTC. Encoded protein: CASSLAVQGNDGYTF.

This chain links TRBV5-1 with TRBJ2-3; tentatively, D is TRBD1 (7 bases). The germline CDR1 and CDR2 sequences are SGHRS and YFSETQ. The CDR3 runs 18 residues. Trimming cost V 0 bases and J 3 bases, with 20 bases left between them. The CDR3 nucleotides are TGCGCCAGCAGCTTGGGACAGGGAAAGGGACTCCTGACAGATACGCAGTATTTT. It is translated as CASSLGQGKGLLTDTQYF.

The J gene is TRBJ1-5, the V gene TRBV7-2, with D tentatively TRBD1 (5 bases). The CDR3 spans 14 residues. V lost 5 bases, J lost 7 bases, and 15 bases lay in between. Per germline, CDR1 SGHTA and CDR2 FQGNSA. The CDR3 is CASSRRAGPQPQHF. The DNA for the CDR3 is TGTGCCAGCAGCCGGAGGGCAGGGCCACAGCCCCAGCATTTT.

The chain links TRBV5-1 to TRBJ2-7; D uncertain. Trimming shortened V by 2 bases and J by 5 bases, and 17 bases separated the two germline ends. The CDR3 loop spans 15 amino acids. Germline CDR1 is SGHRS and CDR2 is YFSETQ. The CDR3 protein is CASSFGSRSIDEQYF. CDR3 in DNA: TGCGCCAGCAGCTTCGGTAGCCGTTCTATAGACGAGCAGTACTTC. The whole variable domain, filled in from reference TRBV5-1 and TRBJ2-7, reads KAGVTQTPRYLIKTRGQQVTLSCSPISGHRSVSWYQQTPGQGLQFLFEYFSETQRNKGNFPGRFSGRQFSNSRSEMNVSTLELGDSALYLCASSFGSRSIDEQYFGPGTRLTVT.

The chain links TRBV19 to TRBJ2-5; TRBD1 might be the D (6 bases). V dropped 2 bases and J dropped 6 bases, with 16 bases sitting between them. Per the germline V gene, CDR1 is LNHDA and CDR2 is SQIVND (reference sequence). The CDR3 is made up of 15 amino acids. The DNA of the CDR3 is TGTGCCAGTAGTATAACCCCAGGGGCGATCAAGACCCAGTACTTC. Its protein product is CASSITPGAIKTQYF. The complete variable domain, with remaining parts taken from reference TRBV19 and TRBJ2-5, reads DGGITQSPKYLFRKEGQNVTLSCEQNLNHDAMYWYRQDPGQGLRLIYYSQIVNDFQKGDIAEGYSVSREKKESFPLTVTSAQKNPTAFYLCASSITPGAIKTQYFGPGTRLLVL.

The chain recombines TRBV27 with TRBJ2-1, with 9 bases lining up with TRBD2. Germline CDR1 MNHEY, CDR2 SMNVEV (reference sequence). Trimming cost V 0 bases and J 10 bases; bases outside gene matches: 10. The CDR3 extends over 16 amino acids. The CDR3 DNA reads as TGTGCCAGCAGTTTATCGTTGGCGGGGGGGCCTGGGGAGCAGTTCTTC. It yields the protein CASSLSLAGGPGEQFF.

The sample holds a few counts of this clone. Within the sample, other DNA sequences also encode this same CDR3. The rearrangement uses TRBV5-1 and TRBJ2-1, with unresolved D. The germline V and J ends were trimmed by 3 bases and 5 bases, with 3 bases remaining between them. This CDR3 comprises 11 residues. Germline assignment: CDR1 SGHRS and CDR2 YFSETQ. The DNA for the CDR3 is TGCGCCAGCAGCTCGGACAATGAGCAGTTCTTC. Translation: CASSSDNEQFF.

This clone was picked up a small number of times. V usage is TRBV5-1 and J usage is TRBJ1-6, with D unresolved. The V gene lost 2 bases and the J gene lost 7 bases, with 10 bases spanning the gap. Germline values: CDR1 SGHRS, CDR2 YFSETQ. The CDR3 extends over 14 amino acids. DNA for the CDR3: TGCGCCAGCAGCTTAGGACTGACAAATTCACCCCTCCACTTT. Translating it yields CASSLGLTNSPLHF.

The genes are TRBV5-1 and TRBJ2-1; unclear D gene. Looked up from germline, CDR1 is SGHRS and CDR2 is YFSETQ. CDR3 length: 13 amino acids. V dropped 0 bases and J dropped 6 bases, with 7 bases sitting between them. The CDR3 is CASSLGHPNEQFF. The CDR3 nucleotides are TGCGCCAGCAGCTTGGGACACCCCAATGAGCAGTTCTTC.

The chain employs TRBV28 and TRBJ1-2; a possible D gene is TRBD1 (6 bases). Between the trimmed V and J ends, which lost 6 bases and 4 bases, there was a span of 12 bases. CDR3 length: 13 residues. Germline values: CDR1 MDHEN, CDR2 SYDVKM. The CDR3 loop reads CASSSTGLYGYTF. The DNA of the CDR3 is TGTGCCAGCAGCTCAACAGGGCTCTATGGCTACACCTTC.

This CDR3 reads CASSLVPGGGSKNIQYF. The CDR3 nucleotides are TGTGCCAGCAGCTTAGTTCCGGGCGGGGGAAGCAAAAACATTCAGTACTTC. The chain couples TRBV11-3 to TRBJ2-4, with 7 bases matching TRBD2. Germline lookup yields CDR1 SGHNT and CDR2 YENEEA. After removal of 1 base from V and 3 bases from J, the junction contained 9 bases not matched to a gene. CDR3 size: 17 residues.

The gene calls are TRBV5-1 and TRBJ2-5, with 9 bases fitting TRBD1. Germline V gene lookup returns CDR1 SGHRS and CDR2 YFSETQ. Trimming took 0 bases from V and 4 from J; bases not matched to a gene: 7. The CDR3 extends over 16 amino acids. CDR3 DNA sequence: TGCGCCAGCAGCTTGGAGGGGACAGGGCGAGCAGAGACCCAGTACTTC. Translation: CASSLEGTGRAETQYF.

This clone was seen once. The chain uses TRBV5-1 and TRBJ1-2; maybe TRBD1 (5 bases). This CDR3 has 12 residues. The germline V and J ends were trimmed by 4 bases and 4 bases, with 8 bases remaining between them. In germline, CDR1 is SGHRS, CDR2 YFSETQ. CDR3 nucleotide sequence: TGCGCCAGCAGCCCCGACAGCTATGGCTACACCTTC. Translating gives CASSPDSYGYTF.

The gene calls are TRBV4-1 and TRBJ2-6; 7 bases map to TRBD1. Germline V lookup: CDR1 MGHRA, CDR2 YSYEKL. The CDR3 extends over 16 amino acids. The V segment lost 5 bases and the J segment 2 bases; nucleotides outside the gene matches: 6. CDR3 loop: CASSYTGEAGANVLTF. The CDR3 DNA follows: TGCGCCAGCAGCTATACAGGGGAAGCTGGGGCCAACGTCCTGACTTTC.

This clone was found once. Here the CDR3 reads CASSFAGTFNEKLFF. CDR3 coding DNA: TGTGCCAGCAGTTTCGCCGGGACATTCAACGAAAAACTGTTTTTT. The chain carries TRBV6-2 or TRBV6-3 and TRBJ1-4, with TRBD1 as a possible D gene (6 bases). Per germline, CDR1 MNHEY and CDR2 SVGEGT. The CDR3 consists of 15 residues. Trimming shortened V by 4 bases and J by 8 bases, and 17 bases separated the two germline ends.

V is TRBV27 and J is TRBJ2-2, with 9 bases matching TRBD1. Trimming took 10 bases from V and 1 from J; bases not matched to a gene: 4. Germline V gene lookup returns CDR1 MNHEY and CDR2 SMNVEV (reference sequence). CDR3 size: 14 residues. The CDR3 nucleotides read TGTGCCACCTGGGACAGGGTGAACACCGGGGAGCTGTTTTTT. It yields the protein CATWDRVNTGELFF.

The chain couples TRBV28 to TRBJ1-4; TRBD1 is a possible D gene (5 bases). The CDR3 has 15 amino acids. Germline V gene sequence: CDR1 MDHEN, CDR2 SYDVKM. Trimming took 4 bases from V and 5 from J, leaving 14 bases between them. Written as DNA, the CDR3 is TGTGCCAGCAGTTACCCCCGGGGGGTAAATGAAAAACTGTTTTTT. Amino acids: CASSYPRGVNEKLFF. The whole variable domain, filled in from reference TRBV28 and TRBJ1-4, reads DVKVTQSSRYLVKRTGEKVFLECVQDMDHENMFWYRQDPGLGLRLIYFSYDVKMKEKGDIPEGYSVSREKKERFSLILESASTNQTSMYLCASSYPRGVNEKLFFGSGTQLSVL.

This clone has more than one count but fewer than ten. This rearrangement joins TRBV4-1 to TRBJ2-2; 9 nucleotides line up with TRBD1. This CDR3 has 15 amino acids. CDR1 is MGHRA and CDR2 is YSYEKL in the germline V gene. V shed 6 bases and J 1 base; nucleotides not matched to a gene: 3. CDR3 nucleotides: TGCGCCAGCAGTAACAGGGGGCAGAACACCGGGGAGCTGTTTTTT. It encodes CASSNRGQNTGELFF.

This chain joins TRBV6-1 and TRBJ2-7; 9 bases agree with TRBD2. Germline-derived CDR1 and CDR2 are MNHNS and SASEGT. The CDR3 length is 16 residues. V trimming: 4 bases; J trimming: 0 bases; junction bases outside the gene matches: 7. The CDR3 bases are TGTGCCAGCAGTGGTTCTCTAGCGGGGAGCTCCTACGAGCAGTACTTC. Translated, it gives CASSGSLAGSSYEQYF.

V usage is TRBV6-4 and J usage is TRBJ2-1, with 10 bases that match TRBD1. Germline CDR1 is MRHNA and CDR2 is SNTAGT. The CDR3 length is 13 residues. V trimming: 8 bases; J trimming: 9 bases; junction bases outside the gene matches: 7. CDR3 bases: TGTGCCAGCGGACAGGGACAGGGGTTTGAGCAGTTCTTC. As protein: CASGQGQGFEQFF.

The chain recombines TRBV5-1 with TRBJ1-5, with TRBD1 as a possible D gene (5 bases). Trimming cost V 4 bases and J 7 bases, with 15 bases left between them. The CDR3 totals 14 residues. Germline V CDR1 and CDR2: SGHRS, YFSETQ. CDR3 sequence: CASSPGPGGQPQHF. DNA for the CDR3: TGCGCCAGCAGCCCCGGGCCTGGGGGGCAGCCCCAGCATTTT.

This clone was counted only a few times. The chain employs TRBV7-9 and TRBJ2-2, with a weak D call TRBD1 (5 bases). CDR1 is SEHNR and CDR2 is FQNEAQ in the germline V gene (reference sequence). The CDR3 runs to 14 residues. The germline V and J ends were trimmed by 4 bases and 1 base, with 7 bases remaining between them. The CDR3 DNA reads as TGTGCCAGCAGCTCCGGACAGAACACCGGGGAGCTGTTTTTT. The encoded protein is CASSSGQNTGELFF. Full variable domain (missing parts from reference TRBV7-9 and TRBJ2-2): DTGVSQNPRHKITKRGQNVTFRCDPISEHNRLYWYRQTLGQGPEFLTYFQNEAQLEKSRLLSDRFSAERPKGSFSTLEIQRTEQGDSAMYLCASSSGQNTGELFFGEGSRLTVL.